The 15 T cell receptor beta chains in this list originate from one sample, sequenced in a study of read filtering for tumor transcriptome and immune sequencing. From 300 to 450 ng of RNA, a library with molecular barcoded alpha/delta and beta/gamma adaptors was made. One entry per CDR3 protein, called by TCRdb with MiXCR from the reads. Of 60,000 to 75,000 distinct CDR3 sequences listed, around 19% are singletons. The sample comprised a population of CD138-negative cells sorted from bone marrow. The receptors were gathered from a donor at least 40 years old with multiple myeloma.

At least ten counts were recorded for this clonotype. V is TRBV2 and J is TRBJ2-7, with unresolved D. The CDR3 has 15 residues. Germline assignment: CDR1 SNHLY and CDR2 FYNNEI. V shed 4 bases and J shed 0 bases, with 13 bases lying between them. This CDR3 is CASSVSVTSSYEQYF. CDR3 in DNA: TGTGCCAGCAGTGTGTCAGTTACGAGCTCCTACGAGCAGTACTTC.

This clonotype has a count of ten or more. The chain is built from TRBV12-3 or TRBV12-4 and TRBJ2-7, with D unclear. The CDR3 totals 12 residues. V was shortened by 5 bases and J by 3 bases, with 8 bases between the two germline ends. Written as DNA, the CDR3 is TGTGCCAGCAGTCAGACGTACTACGAGCAGTACTTC. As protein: CASSQTYYEQYF.

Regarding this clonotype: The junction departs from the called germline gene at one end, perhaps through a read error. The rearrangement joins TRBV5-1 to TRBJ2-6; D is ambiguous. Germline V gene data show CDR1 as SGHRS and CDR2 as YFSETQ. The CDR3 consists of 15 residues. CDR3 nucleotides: TGCGCCAGCGGCTTGGGCGACTCTGGGGCCAACGTCCTGACTTTC. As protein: CASGLGDSGANVLTF.

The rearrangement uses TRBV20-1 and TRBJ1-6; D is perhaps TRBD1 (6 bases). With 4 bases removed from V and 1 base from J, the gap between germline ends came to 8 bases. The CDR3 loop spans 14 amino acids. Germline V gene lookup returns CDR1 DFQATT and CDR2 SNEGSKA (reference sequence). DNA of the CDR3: TGCAGTGCTACCGACAGGTCCTATAATTCACCCCTCCACTTT. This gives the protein CSATDRSYNSPLHF.

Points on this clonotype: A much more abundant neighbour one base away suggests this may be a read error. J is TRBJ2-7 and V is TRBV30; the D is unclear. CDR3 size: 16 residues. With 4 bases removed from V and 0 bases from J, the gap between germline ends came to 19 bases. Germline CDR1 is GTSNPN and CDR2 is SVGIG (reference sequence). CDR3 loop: CAWMEKVVRSSYEQYF. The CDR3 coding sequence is TGTGCCTGGATGGAAAAGGTAGTCAGGAGCTCCTACGAGCAGTACTTC. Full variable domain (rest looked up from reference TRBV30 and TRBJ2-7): SQTIHQWPATLVQPVGSPLSLECTVEGTSNPNLYWYRQAAGRGLQLLFYSVGIGQISSEVPQNLSASRPQDRQFILSSKKLLLSDSGFYLCAWMEKVVRSSYEQYFGPGTRLTVT.

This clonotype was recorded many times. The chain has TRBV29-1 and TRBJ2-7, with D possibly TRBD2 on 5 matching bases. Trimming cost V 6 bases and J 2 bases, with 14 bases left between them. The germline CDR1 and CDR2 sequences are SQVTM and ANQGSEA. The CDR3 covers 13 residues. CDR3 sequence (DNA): TGCAGCGTGTCTTCCGGGGTCACCTACGAGCAGTACTTC. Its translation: CSVSSGVTYEQYF.

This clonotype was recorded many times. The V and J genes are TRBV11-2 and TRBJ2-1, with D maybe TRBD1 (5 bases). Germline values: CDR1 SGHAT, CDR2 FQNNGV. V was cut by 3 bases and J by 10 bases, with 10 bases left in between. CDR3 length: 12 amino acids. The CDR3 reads CASSFDQGEQFF. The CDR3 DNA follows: TGTGCCAGCAGCTTCGACCAGGGAGAGCAGTTCTTC.

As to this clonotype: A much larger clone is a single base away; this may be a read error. CDR3 nucleotide sequence: TGTGCCAGCAGTACCGACGCGGGAGGGTCTCAGGGTTACAATGAGCAGTTCTTC. It encodes CASSTDAGGSQGYNEQFF. The rearrangement joins TRBV6-2 or TRBV6-3 to TRBJ2-1, with 9 bases aligning to TRBD2. The CDR3 runs 18 residues. With V trimmed by 5 bases and J by 4 bases, 15 bases remained unmatched. Looked up from germline, CDR1 is MNHEY and CDR2 is SVGEGT.

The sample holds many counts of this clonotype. CDR3 loop: CSVGLGPPLDTQYF. In nucleotides, the CDR3 is TGCAGCGTTGGCCTAGGACCACCGCTAGATACGCAGTATTTT. The chain employs TRBV29-1 and TRBJ2-3; D gene ambiguous. Trimming took 4 bases from V and 5 from J, leaving 16 bases between them. CDR3 length: 14 amino acids. CDR1 is SQVTM, CDR2 ANQGSEA, per germline.

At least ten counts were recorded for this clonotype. The CDR3: CASSLWSPAGGFNEQFF. The CDR3 DNA reads TGTGCCAGCAGTTTATGGAGCCCGGCAGGTGGGTTCAATGAGCAGTTCTTC. V usage is TRBV28 and J usage is TRBJ2-1; D remains ambiguous. The CDR3 spans 17 residues. CDR1 MDHEN and CDR2 SYDVKM come from the germline V gene. Deletions cut 0 bases from V and 6 bases from J, with 18 bases between.

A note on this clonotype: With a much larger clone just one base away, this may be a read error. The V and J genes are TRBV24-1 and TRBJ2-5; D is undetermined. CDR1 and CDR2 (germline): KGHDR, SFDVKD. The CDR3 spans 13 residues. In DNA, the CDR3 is TGTGCCACCAGTAGTCCAATTCAAGTGACCCAGTACTTC. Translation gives CATSSPIQVTQYF.

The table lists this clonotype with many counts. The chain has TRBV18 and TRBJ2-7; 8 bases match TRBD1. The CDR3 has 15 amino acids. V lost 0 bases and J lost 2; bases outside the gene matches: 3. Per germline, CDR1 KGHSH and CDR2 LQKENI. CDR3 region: CASSPPTGDPYEQYF. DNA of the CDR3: TGTGCCAGCTCACCACCGACAGGGGACCCCTACGAGCAGTACTTC. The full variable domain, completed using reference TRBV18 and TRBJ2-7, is NAGVMQNPRHLVRRRGQEARLRCSPMKGHSHVYWYRQLPEEGLKFMVYLQKENIIDESGMPKERFSAEFPKEGPSILRIQQVVRGDSAAYFCASSPPTGDPYEQYFGPGTRLTVT.

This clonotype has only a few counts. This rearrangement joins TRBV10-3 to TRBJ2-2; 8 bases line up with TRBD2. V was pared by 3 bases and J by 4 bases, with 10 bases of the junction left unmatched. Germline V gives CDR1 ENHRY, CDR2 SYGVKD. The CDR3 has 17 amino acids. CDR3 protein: CAISERISGTGTGELFF. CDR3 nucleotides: TGTGCCATCAGTGAACGGATTAGCGGGACTGGCACCGGGGAGCTGTTTTTT.

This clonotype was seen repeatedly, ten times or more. In DNA, the CDR3 is TGTGCCAGCAGTGAACAATCAGCATACAATGAGCAGTTCTTC. This encodes CASSEQSAYNEQFF. V is TRBV6-1 and J is TRBJ2-1; no clear D gene. Germline CDR1 MNHNS, CDR2 SASEGT. Trimming cost V 2 bases and J 4 bases, with 9 bases left between them. The length of the CDR3 is 14 residues.

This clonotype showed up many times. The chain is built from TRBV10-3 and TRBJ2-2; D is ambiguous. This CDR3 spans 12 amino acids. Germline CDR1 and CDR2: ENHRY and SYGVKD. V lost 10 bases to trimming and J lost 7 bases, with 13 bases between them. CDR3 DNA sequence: TGTGCCACGGGTAGAGAAAGCGGGGAGCTGTTTTTT. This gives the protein CATGRESGELFF.